These 7 T cell receptor beta chains were all obtained from the same sample, sequenced in a study of cytomegalovirus exposure and HLA in healthy donors (TCRdb year 2017). To prepare the library, the immunoSEQ multiplex PCR assay was applied. For the multiplex PCR, a mixture combining 60 forward primers for TCR Vbeta segments and 13 reverse primers for TCR Jbeta segments was used. TCRdb took over this immuneACCESS table, retaining in-frame rearrangements with V and J assigned. Such tables are incomplete; in checked studies, under half of the missing clones stem from an unresolved V gene, and the remainder is unexplained. This sample gives 150,000 to 200,000 clones in total; approximately 81% of them show up just once. Clones ranked in the top ten supply about 2% of the sample. The sequenced sample was PBMCs. The receptors were gathered from a man in his late teens or twenties in good health and CMV-seropositive.

The chain recombines TRBV19 with TRBJ1-5, with 8 bases that match TRBD1. Trimming removed 2 bases from V and 4 bases from J; junction bases left unmatched: 1. The CDR3 is 14 residues long. Germline values: CDR1 LNHDA, CDR2 SQIVND (reference sequence). The CDR3 sequence is CASSIQGANQPQHF. The DNA for the CDR3 is TGTGCCAGTAGTATACAGGGGGCTAATCAGCCCCAGCATTTT.

The chain employs TRBV9 and TRBJ2-5; the match to TRBD1 covers 7 bases. The length of the CDR3 is 17 residues. Germline loops: CDR1 SGDLS, CDR2 YYNGEE. V trimming: 3 bases; J trimming: 4 bases; junction bases outside the gene matches: 15. CDR3 in DNA: TGTGCCAGCAGCGGCCCCAGACAGGGAACGGGACGAGAGACCCAGTACTTC. Amino acid sequence: CASSGPRQGTGRETQYF.

V is TRBV23-1 and J is TRBJ2-3, with 7 bases matching TRBD1. TRBV23-1 is labeled an ORF, and its function is uncertain. The CDR3 sequence is 12 residues long. The V and J ends lost 2 bases and 14 bases, in that order; junction bases with no gene match: 7. The CDR3 loop reads CASSQGRGGLYF. The DNA for the CDR3 is TGCGCCAGCAGTCAAGGGAGAGGGGGCCTGTATTTT.

The chain recombines TRBV6-1 with TRBJ2-2; 11 bases line up with TRBD2. With V trimmed by 2 bases and J by 4 bases, 0 bases remained unmatched. Germline V lookup: CDR1 MNHNS, CDR2 SASEGT. The CDR3 runs 15 residues. The CDR3, as DNA: TGTGCCAGCAGTGAACTAGCGGGGGGCACCGGGGAGCTGTTTTTT. Translated: CASSELAGGTGELFF.

V usage is TRBV7-9 and J usage is TRBJ2-7, with 8 bases matching TRBD1. Trimming removed 5 bases from V and 6 bases from J; junction bases left unmatched: 9. The CDR3 is 14 residues long. In germline, CDR1 is SEHNR, CDR2 FQNEAQ (reference sequence). The CDR3 nucleotides read TGTGCCAGCAGCCCGACAGGGGCGGCGACCGAGCAGTACTTC. Amino acid sequence: CASSPTGAATEQYF.

The chain carries TRBV4-2 and TRBJ2-3; 8 bases line up with TRBD2. CDR1 is LGHNA, CDR2 YNFKEQ, per germline. The V gene end was trimmed by 0 bases and the J gene end by 4 bases; junction bases not matched to a gene: 9. The CDR3 is 17 amino acids. CDR3 region: CASSQDRGRGGSDTQYF. DNA of the CDR3: TGTGCCAGCAGCCAAGATAGGGGACGGGGGGGTTCAGATACGCAGTATTTT.

This clone was observed once. The chain recombines TRBV5-1 with TRBJ2-1, with 10 bases aligning to TRBD2. Germline CDR1 and CDR2: SGHRS and YFSETQ. The length of the CDR3 is 17 residues. Unmatched junction bases numbered 8, after V lost 5 bases and J lost 0 bases. The CDR3 nucleotides read TGCGCCAGCAGTGATAGCGGGGGGCCGAGCTCCTACAATGAGCAGTTCTTC. Translated: CASSDSGGPSSYNEQFF.